This entry concerns a single TCR beta chain. Antigen unknown. 5' RACE with UMI labels generated the TRB cDNA libraries. With the 5' RACE reads reprocessed, TCRdb shows one record per CDR3 protein and no DNA. Its listing shows about 22,000 distinct CDR3 sequences. These data are taken from a study of CXCR3-negative and CXCR3-positive naive CD8 T cells. Findings and limits, study-wide: TRBV-TRBJ usage was alike in naive CXCR3-negative and CXCR3-positive cells but differed in memory cells. Once cells were cryopreserved, CXCR3 expression went down partly, and most assays used fresh PBMCs. The naive subsets expressed comparable surface CD5, and the authors inferred TCR strength from TRB CDR3 properties.

Germline V gene data show CDR1 as DFQATT and CDR2 as SNEGSKA (reference sequence). This CDR3 has 14 amino acids. This receptor was identified in a human donor in good health. Some clones in this sample may be carry-over from other donors' samples. The chain joins TRBV20-1 to TRBJ2-7; checking the TCRdb D call of TRBD1 is not possible without DNA. The sample taken for sequencing was memory CD8+ T cells from blood. CDR3 in amino acids: CSASLMGQDYEQYF.